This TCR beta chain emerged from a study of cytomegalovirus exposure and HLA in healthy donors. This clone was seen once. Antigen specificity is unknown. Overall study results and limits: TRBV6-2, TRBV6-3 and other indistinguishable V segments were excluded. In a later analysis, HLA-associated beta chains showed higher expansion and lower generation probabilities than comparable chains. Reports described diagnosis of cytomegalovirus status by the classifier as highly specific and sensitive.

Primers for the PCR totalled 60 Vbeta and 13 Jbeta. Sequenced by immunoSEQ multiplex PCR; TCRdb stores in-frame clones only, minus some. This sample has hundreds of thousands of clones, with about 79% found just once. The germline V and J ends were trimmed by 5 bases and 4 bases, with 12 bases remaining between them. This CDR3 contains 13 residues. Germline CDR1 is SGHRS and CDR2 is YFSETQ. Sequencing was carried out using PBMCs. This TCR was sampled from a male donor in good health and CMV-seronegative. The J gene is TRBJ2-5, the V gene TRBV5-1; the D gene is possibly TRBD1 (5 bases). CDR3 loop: CASRPGQGETQYF. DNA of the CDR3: TGCGCCAGCAGACCCGGGCAGGGAGAGACCCAGTACTTC. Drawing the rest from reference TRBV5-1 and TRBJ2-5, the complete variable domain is KAGVTQTPRYLIKTRGQQVTLSCSPISGHRSVSWYQQTPGQGLQFLFEYFSETQRNKGNFPGRFSGRQFSNSRSEMNVSTLELGDSALYLCASRPGQGETQYFGPGTRLLVL.